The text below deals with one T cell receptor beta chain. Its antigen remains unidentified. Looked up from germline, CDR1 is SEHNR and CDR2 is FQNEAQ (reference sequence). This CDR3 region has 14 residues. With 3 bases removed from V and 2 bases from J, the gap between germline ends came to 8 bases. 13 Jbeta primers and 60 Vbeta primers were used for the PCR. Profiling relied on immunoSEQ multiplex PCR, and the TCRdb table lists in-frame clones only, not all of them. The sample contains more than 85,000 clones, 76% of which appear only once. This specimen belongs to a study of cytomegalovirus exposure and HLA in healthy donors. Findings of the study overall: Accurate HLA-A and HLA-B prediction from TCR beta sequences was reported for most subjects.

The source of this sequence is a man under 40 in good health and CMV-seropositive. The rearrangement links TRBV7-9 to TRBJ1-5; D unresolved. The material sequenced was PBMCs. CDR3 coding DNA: TGTGCCAGCAGCTTTGAGGGCGGCAATCAGCCCCAGCATTTT. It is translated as CASSFEGGNQPQHF.